This T cell receptor beta chain appears in the sequencing data of a study of control samples from healthy donors and cancer patients. The table came from immunoSEQ multiplex PCR; TCRdb's copy has only in-frame clones and leaves some out. The top ten clones hold roughly 8.9% of a sample with about 76,000 clones, roughly 90% of them seen once. The CDR3 runs 15 residues. Germline V gene lookup returns CDR1 SGHTA and CDR2 FQGNSA. With 0 bases removed from V and 3 bases from J, the gap between germline ends came to 8 bases. The sequenced material came from PBMCs. The chain has TRBV7-2 and TRBJ2-2; a possible D gene is TRBD2 (6 bases). This TCR was recovered from a woman between 45 and 65 years old with colorectal cancer. The CDR3 nucleotides read TGTGCCAGCAGCTTAGCTAGCGGCTACACCGGGGAGCTGTTTTTT. Translating it yields CASSLASGYTGELFF. Full variable domain (missing parts from reference TRBV7-2 and TRBJ2-2): GAGVSQSPSNKVTEKGKDVELRCDPISGHTALYWYRQSLGQGLEFLIYFQGNSAPDKSGLPSDRFSAERTGGSVSTLTIQRTQQEDSAVYLCASSLASGYTGELFFGEGSRLTVL.